The clone carrying this T cell receptor beta chain appeared a single time. The data were taken from a study of blood T cell repertoires in COVID-19. At the level of the study: T cells, B-cell-depleted T cells, or PBMCs provided the cDNA or gDNA that served as material.

This table comes from immunoSEQ multiplex PCR, and its TCRdb copy is limited to in-frame clones, with some not included. The sample yields 35,000 to 45,000 clones, roughly 80% seen once. Germline V CDR1 and CDR2: MNHEY, SVGAGI. This CDR3 spans 14 amino acids. V lost 5 bases, J lost 7 bases, and 9 bases stayed unmatched. The chain combines TRBV6-5 with TRBJ1-2, with 8 bases matching TRBD1. This TCR was sampled from a man over 45 with active COVID-19. The sample comprised peripheral blood. In DNA, the CDR3 is TGTGCCAGCAGTAAGACAGGGGCCTCCGGTGGCTACACCTTC. Translating gives CASSKTGASGGYTF.